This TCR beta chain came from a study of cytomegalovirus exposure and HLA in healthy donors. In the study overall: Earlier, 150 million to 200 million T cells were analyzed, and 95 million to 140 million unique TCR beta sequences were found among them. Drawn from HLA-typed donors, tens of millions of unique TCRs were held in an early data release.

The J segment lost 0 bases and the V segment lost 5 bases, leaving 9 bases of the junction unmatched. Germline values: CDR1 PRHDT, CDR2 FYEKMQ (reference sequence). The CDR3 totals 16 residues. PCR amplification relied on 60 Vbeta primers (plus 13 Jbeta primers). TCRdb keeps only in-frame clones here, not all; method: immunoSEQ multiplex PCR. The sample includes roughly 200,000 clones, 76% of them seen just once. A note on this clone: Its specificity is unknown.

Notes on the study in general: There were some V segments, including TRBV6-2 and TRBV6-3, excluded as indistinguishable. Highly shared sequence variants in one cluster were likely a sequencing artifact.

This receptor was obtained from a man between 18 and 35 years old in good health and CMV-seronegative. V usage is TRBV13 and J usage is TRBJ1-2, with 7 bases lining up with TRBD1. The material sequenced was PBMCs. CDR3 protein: CASSRRDSNTNYGYTF. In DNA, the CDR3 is TGTGCCAGCAGCCGCCGGGACAGTAATACTAACTATGGCTACACCTTC.